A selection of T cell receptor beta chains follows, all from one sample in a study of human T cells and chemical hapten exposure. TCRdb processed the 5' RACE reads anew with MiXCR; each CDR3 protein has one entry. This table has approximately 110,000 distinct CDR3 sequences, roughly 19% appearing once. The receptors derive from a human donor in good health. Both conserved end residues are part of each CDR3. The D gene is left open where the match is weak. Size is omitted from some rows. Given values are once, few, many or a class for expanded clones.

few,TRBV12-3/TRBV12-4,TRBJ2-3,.,TGTGCCAGCAGTTTAAATACGCAGTATTTT,CASSLNTQYF
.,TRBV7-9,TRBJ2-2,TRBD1,TGTGCCAGCAGCTTAACAGGGGATAACACCGGGGAGCTGTTTTTT,CASSLTGDNTGELFF
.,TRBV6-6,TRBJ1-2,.,TGTGCCAGCAGTCTAGGACTCTATGGCTACACCTTC,CASSLGLYGYTF
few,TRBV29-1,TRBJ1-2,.,TGCAGCGTTGAAGATAGGGGGGGCCTCTATTCCAACTATGGCTACACCTTC,CSVEDRGGLYSNYGYTF
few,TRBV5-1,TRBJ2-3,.,TGCGCCAGCAGGAGTGGAGATACGCAGTATTTT,CASRSGDTQYF
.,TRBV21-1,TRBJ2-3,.,TGTGCCAGCAGCAGAGAAGGGGCAGATTCTAGCACAGATACGCAGTATTTT,CASSREGADSSTDTQYF
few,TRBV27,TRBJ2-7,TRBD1,TGTGCCAGCAGGACAACAGGGGCAGGTTCGGGGGAGCAGTACTTC,CASRTTGAGSGEQYF
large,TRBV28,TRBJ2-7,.,TGTGCCACCTATGGGCGGTACGAGCAGTACTTC,CATYGRYEQYF
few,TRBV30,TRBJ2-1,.,TGTGCCTGGAGTTTCACCGGGGGTATCAATGAGCAGTTCTTC,CAWSFTGGINEQFF
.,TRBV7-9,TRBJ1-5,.,TGTGCCAGCAGCCCGGGGGTGCAGCCCCAGCATTTT,CASSPGVQPQHF
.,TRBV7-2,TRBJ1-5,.,TGTGCCAGCAGCTTAGATTTTAATAGCAATCAGCCCCAGCATTTT,CASSLDFNSNQPQHF
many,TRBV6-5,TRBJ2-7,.,TGTGCCAGCAGTTCCATGGACAGCTCCTACGAGCAGTACTTC,CASSSMDSSYEQYF
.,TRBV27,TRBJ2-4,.,TGTGCCAGCAGTTTAGATGCGGTTCTAGCCAAAAACATTCAGTACTTC,CASSLDAVLAKNIQYF
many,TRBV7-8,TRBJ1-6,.,TGTGCCAGCAGCTCTAGAATCCCAGCCGGGGGGCGATCTTCCTATAATTCACCCCTCCACTTT,CASSSRIPAGGRSSYNSPLHF
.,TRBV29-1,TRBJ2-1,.,TGCAGCGTTCTACTAGTAAACTACAATGAGCAGTTCTTC,CSVLLVNYNEQFF
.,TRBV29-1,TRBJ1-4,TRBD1,TGCAGCGGGGGACAGAAGGAAGAAAAACTGTTTTTT,CSGGQKEEKLFF
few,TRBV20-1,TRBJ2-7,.,TGCAGTGCCCCGACAGGGTGGGGGGCGGCGGGAGGATACGAGCAGTACTTC,CSAPTGWGAAGGYEQYF
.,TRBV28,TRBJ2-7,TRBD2,TGTGCCAGTAAGATTTCCGGGACTAGCGGATGGGAGCAGTACTTC,CASKISGTSGWEQYF
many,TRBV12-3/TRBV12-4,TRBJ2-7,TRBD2,TGTGCCAGCAGACTAGCGGGAGCCTACGAGCAGTACTTC,CASRLAGAYEQYF
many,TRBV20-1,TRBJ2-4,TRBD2,TGCAGTGCTCCACCACTAGCGGGAGTACCCAAAAACATTCAGTACTTC,CSAPPLAGVPKNIQYF
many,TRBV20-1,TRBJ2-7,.,TGCAGTGCCCAGAGGTTGTTACAGGGAGGCGAGCAGTACTTC,CSAQRLLQGGEQYF
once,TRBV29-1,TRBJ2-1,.,TGCAGCGTTGTGGGGGCTGGTTACAATGAGCAGTTCTTC,CSVVGAGYNEQFF
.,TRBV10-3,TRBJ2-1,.,TGTGCCATCAGTGAGCGGGATCCTAAGGATGAGCAGTTCTTC,CAISERDPKDEQFF
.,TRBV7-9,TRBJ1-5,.,TGTGCCAGCAGCTCCGGACAGACGAATCAGCCCCAGCATTTT,CASSSGQTNQPQHF
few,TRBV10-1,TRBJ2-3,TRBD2,TGCGCCAGCAGTGGAATAGCGGGAGGGCCAGGCACAGATACGCAGTATTTT,CASSGIAGGPGTDTQYF
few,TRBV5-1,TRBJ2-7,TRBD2,TGCGCCAGCAGCCAAAGCGGGAGCTACTCCTACGAGCAGTACTTC,CASSQSGSYSYEQYF
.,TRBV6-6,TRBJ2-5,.,TGTGCCAGTAAAGCCGGGGCTACCCAGTACTTC,CASKAGATQYF
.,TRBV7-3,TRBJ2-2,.,TGTGCCAGCAGCTTAACAGCGACGCCTCTCGATACCGGGGAGCTGTTTTTT,CASSLTATPLDTGELFF
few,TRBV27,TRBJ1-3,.,TGTGCCAGCAGTTTCGGGGCTGCTGGAAACACCATATATTTT,CASSFGAAGNTIYF
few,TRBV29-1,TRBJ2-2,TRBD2,TGCAGCGTTGAACCCGTTACGGGAGGTCCCGGGGAGCTGTTTTTT,CSVEPVTGGPGELFF
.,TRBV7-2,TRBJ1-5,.,TGTGCCAGCAGCTTAGCGTTTAATCAGCCCCAGCATTTT,CASSLAFNQPQHF
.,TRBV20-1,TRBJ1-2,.,TGCAGTGCTTCGAATGGACGAGAGTACACCTTC,CSASNGREYTF
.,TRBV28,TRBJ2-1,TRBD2,TGTGCCAGCAGTCCCAGCGGGGTCTCCTACAATGAGCAGTTCTTC,CASSPSGVSYNEQFF
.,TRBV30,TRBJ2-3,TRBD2,TGTGCCTGGAGTTTAGGTCCGGGACTAGCGAGGCCAGATACGCAGTATTTT,CAWSLGPGLARPDTQYF
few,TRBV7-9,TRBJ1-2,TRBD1,TGTGCCAGCAGCCCACCGGACAGGGGGCCGGGTGGCTACACCTTC,CASSPPDRGPGGYTF
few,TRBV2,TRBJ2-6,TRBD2,TGTGCCAGCAGCACCCTCGTGGGGGGGATACTCAGCTCTGGGGCCAACGTCCTGACTTTC,CASSTLVGGILSSGANVLTF